This TCR beta chain is from a study of blood T cell repertoires in COVID-19. Germline CDR1 SGHTA, CDR2 FQGNSA. Trimming pared 2 bases from V and 4 bases from J, leaving 6 bases between. CDR3 length: 13 amino acids. Original processing methods: Amplification from reference gene primers served as the basis for estimated nucleated cell counts. Sequencing used immunoSEQ multiplex PCR; TCRdb keeps in-frame clones, though not all of them. V and J calls and clone size follow that table, whereas D and trimming were derived from the DNA. The sample consists of 80,000 or so clones, 70% to 90% of them appearing once.

The TCR was taken from a man aged 60 to 75 with COVID-19, enrolled during active disease. The material sequenced was peripheral blood. This sequence joins TRBV7-2 and TRBJ2-1, with no clear D. CDR3 residues: CASSLTTYNEQFF. The CDR3 nucleotides are TGTGCCAGCAGCTTAACTACTTACAATGAGCAGTTCTTC.